This T cell receptor (beta chain) was captured in a study of T cells in Graves' hyperthyroidism and ophthalmopathy (dated by TCRdb to the late 2010s). Regarding the study in general: Peripheral blood samples were taken at the time of initial diagnosis, prior to any treatment. A discovery cohort of fewer than 110 patients, 43 with Graves' ophthalmopathy and more than 55 with stable Graves' hyperthyroidism, was used to find distinguishing TCR V-J signatures. An independent validation cohort of around 19 hyperthyroidism patients and 17 patients who later progressed to ophthalmopathy tested prospective prediction of ophthalmopathy. For training and testing, the 100 or so patients in the discovery cohort were randomly divided in a 7:3 ratio. The study also compared thyroid tissue and blood T-cell repertoires from more than five Graves' hyperthyroidism patients. Following sampling, methimazole starting at 30 mg daily was given to hyperthyroidism patients, and high-dose intravenous methylprednisolone was given to ophthalmopathy patients. The paper describes TCR Vbeta CDR3 sequencing of 135 peripheral blood samples, made up of some 40 ophthalmopathy patients, around 78 hyperthyroidism patients and 17 progressor patients.

This clonotype was detected only a few times. Which antigen it targets is not known. No base quality information exists; no much larger clone differs at one position. Ophthalmopathy patients had moderately to severely active disease, Clinical Activity Score of at least 3, NOSPECS grade of at least 4, and duration under 3 months. The study excluded patients with uncontrolled infections, other autoimmune diseases, pregnancy or lactation. Diagnoses were based on clinical symptoms, serum thyroxine and TRAb, thyroid ultrasound and orbital computed tomography. PBMCs were isolated from 7.5 to 10 ml of fresh peripheral blood by Ficoll-Paque density gradient centrifugation. Total RNA was extracted using Trizol reagent, and RNA quality was assessed on an Agilent 2100 Bioanalyzer. Summary of the overall study and its limitations: In cross-validation, a model built on a 13 V-J signature told ophthalmopathy apart from stable hyperthyroidism with over 85% sensitivity and roughly 82% specificity, and in testing the same model reached 80%/75%. In validation, the model predicted progression to ophthalmopathy with over 60% sensitivity and less than 75% specificity, a median of around 6.6 months before onset. Sample size was not statistically predetermined, and investigators were not blinded to group allocation. Most expanded thyroid clonotypes (frequency above 0.001) were also found in blood, which suggests that blood repertoires may mirror thyroid immune responses.

The CDR3 starts with the cysteine, ends with the phenylalanine, and has 15 residues. The read is trimmed to its CDR3 DNA, 45 bases read in frame from base 1. Trimming takes 3 bases from V and 4 bases from J, and the germline ends sit 17 bases apart. The germline V gene specifies SGDLS as CDR1 and YYNGEE as CDR2. The TCR beta CDR3 regions were amplified from RNA transcripts. The first round of RT-PCR for the TCR CDR3 was performed with the HTBI primer set and the Qiagen OneStep RT-PCR kit. Libraries were constructed in a second round of multiplex PCR, after which size selection and purification were performed. Sequencing of the libraries was done on an Illumina HiSeq2000 using paired-end 100 bp reads. Per the original workflow: SOAPnuke was used to process the raw data, removing reads that contained adapters or uncalled bases, had a mean Phred below 15, or lacked an exact match to the constant primer or identifier. High-quality paired reads were merged using COPE v1.2.5, and each unique nucleotide sequence was defined as a clonotype. Clonotypes were aligned to IMGT TRBV, TRBD and TRBJ reference segments using MiTCR v1.1. The analysis was restricted to V-J combinations with a frequency above 0.0001, which together covered 99% to 99.2% of the repertoires. The TCS score was defined as F50 (clonal expansion) divided by E x V (chaos), with BLOSUM62-based TCRdist calculated between CDR3 peptides within each V-J. Welch's t-statistics and random forest reduced 514 V-J features to around 14, which were used in a naive Bayes classifier (R e1071). Starting from the raw public reads, TCRdb applied fastp trimming at Q25, assembled clones with MiXCR and retained in-frame beta chains. Each CDR3 protein appears once, grouped with its most common genes and DNA. The V and J calls, along with clone size, are taken from TCRdb and not from the paper's own processing. The sample yields approximately 300,000 distinct CDR3 sequences; over 15% were counted once. The ten biggest clones cover about 51% of the sample.

This receptor was taken from a woman aged 60-75 years with Graves' ophthalmopathy. The chain couples TRBV9 to TRBJ2-7; a tentative D match to TRBD1 spans 6 bases. Sequencing was done on a sample of blood. The DNA reads as follows: TGTGCCAGCAGCGCAAGTGACAGGCCCGGGTACGAGCAGTACTTC. This gives the protein CASSASDRPGYEQYF.